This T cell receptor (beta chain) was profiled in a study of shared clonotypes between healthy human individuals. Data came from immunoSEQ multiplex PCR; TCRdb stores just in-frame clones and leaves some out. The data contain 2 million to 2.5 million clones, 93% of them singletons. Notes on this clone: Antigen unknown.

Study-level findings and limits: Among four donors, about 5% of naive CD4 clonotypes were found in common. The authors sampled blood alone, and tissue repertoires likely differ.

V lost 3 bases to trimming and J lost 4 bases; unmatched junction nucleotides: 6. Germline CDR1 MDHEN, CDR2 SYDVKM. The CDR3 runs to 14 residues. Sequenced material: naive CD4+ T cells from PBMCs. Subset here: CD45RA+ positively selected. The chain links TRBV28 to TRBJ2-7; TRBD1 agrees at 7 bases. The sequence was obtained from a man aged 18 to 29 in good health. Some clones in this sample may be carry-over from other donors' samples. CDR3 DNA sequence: TGTGCCAGCAGTTTTGCAGGGGGTCTATACGAGCAGTACTTC. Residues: CASSFAGGLYEQYF.